The 13 T cell receptor beta chains reported below all come from one sample, sequenced in a study of cytomegalovirus exposure and HLA in healthy donors. PCR involved 60 Vbeta and 13 Jbeta primers. The protocol was immunoSEQ multiplex PCR, while the TCRdb copy is restricted to in-frame clones and leaves out a portion. Here the sample spans 160,000 or so clones, almost 80% being singletons. Sequenced: PBMCs. Every receptor here comes from a woman aged 50 to 60 in good health and CMV-seronegative.

V is TRBV6-1 and J is TRBJ1-2; the D gene is possibly TRBD1 (6 bases). The V and J ends lost 10 bases and 8 bases respectively, with 23 bases between them. The CDR3 runs 14 residues. Germline-derived CDR1 and CDR2 are MNHNS and SASEGT. CDR3: CATSPNRDAEGYTF. DNA for the CDR3: TGTGCCACCTCCCCTAACAGGGACGCTGAAGGCTACACCTTC.

Details on this clone: The same CDR3 is also encoded by other DNA sequences in this sample. The rearrangement links TRBV7-9 to TRBJ2-5; 9 positions match TRBD1. CDR3 length equals 15 residues. The V gene's germline CDR1 is SEHNR and CDR2 FQNEAQ (reference sequence). Unmatched junction bases numbered 0, after V lost 1 base and J lost 0 bases. In DNA form, the CDR3 reads TGTGCCAGCAGCTTAGGGGACAGGGACCAAGAGACCCAGTACTTC. Its protein product is CASSLGDRDQETQYF. The full variable domain, rest sourced from reference TRBV7-9 and TRBJ2-5, is DTGVSQNPRHKITKRGQNVTFRCDPISEHNRLYWYRQTLGQGPEFLTYFQNEAQLEKSRLLSDRFSAERPKGSFSTLEIQRTEQGDSAMYLCASSLGDRDQETQYFGPGTRLLVL.

The chain has TRBV27 and TRBJ2-7, with a tentative D call TRBD2 (8 bases). This CDR3 contains 20 residues. The V gene's germline CDR1 is MNHEY and CDR2 SMNVEV (reference sequence). V lost 3 bases to trimming and J lost 0 bases, with 27 bases between them. The CDR3 region has the DNA TGTGCCAGCAGTTTCGGGGGGGGGAGGAGGACGACAGGGCCCTCCTACGAGCAGTACTTC. This sequence encodes CASSFGGGRRTTGPSYEQYF.

This clone has only a few counts. V is TRBV6-6 and J is TRBJ2-7; 11 bases map to TRBD2. This CDR3 region has 14 residues. The junction had 5 bases not matched to a gene; V was cut back by 6 bases and J by 4 bases. In germline, CDR1 is MNHNY, CDR2 SVGAGI (reference sequence). CDR3 sequence reads: CASRTLAGVYEQYF. CDR3 coding DNA: TGTGCCAGCAGAACACTAGCGGGAGTGTACGAGCAGTACTTC.

The rearrangement uses TRBV7-9 and TRBJ1-4; D might be TRBD1 (6 bases). The germline V and J ends were trimmed by 5 bases and 8 bases, with 12 bases remaining between them. CDR1 and CDR2 (germline): SEHNR, FQNEAQ (reference sequence). The CDR3 loop spans 13 amino acids. For the CDR3, the DNA is TGTGCCAGCAGCATCAACAGGGTGGAAAAACTGTTTTTT. Translating it yields CASSINRVEKLFF.

The sample holds a few counts of this clone. The J gene is TRBJ2-2, the V gene TRBV5-1; a weak D match, TRBD1 (5 bases). The CDR3 has 14 amino acids. Trimming removed 3 bases at V and 5 bases at J, with 11 bases between. The germline CDR1 and CDR2 sequences are SGHRS and YFSETQ. The CDR3 coding sequence is TGCGCCAGCAGCTCGACAGTAGAGACCGGGGAGCTGTTTTTT. Encoded protein: CASSSTVETGELFF.

V is TRBV29-1 and J is TRBJ1-1; possible D gene TRBD1, 5 bases. Germline V gene data show CDR1 as SQVTM and CDR2 as ANQGSEA. V dropped 6 bases and J dropped 2 bases, with 13 bases sitting between them. The CDR3 loop spans 13 amino acids. CDR3: CSVYTGHNTEAFF. In nucleotides, the CDR3 is TGCAGCGTCTATACAGGACATAACACTGAAGCTTTCTTT.

This chain links TRBV5-4 with TRBJ2-5; D ambiguous. Trimming removed 2 bases from V and 4 bases from J, with 6 bases in between. Germline V gives CDR1 SGHNT, CDR2 YYREEE (reference sequence). The CDR3 runs to 12 residues. CDR3 sequence: CASSLPGETQYF. CDR3 nucleotide sequence: TGTGCCAGCAGCTTACCGGGAGAGACCCAGTACTTC.

The CDR3 here is CASSSTAGGRTEAFF. CDR3 DNA: TGTGCCAGCAGCTCGACCGCAGGGGGCAGAACTGAAGCTTTCTTT. The chain joins TRBV7-9 to TRBJ1-1; 8 positions match TRBD1. The CDR3 is 15 amino acids. The junction had 9 bases not matched to a gene; V was cut back by 4 bases and J by 5 bases. Per the germline V gene, CDR1 is SEHNR and CDR2 is FQNEAQ (reference sequence). The full variable domain, in which reference TRBV7-9 and TRBJ1-1 provide the parts outside the CDR3, is DTGVSQNPRHKITKRGQNVTFRCDPISEHNRLYWYRQTLGQGPEFLTYFQNEAQLEKSRLLSDRFSAERPKGSFSTLEIQRTEQGDSAMYLCASSSTAGGRTEAFFGQGTRLTVV.

The V gene is TRBV11-3, the J gene TRBJ2-2; no firm D call. Germline V gene data show CDR1 as SGHNT and CDR2 as YENEEA. The CDR3 has 17 amino acids. V was clipped by 1 base and J by 0 bases, with 12 bases between them. The DNA of the CDR3 is TGTGCCAGCAGCTTAGGGTACTCGTTCGCGAACACCGGGGAGCTGTTTTTT. This codes for CASSLGYSFANTGELFF. The entire variable domain, with the rest obtained from reference TRBV11-3 and TRBJ2-2, is as follows: EAGVVQSPRYKIIEKKQPVAFWCNPISGHNTLYWYLQNLGQGPELLIRYENEEAVDDSQLPKDRFSAERLKGVDSTLKIQPAELGDSAVYLCASSLGYSFANTGELFFGEGSRLTVL.

The V call is TRBV11-2, the J call TRBJ2-3, with D unresolved. Germline loops: CDR1 SGHAT, CDR2 FQNNGV. There are 12 residues in the CDR3. V was cut by 1 base and J by 5 bases, with 4 bases left in between. The CDR3 region is CASSLAGDTQYF. The DNA of the CDR3 is TGTGCCAGCAGCTTAGCGGGAGATACGCAGTATTTT.

The chain uses TRBV28 and TRBJ2-1, with 7 bases lining up with TRBD2. With V trimmed by 10 bases and J by 1 base, 10 bases remained unmatched. The CDR3 has 15 amino acids. Germline CDR1 is MDHEN and CDR2 is SYDVKM. The CDR3 protein is CAITSGGGSYNEQFF. CDR3 in DNA: TGTGCCATCACATCGGGAGGAGGATCCTACAATGAGCAGTTCTTC.

This clone was detected only once. The chain employs TRBV19 and TRBJ1-5; possibly TRBD1 for D (6 bases). Germline CDR1 is LNHDA and CDR2 is SQIVND (reference sequence). V gave up 3 bases and J gave up 2 bases, with 11 bases separating them. This CDR3 is built from 15 residues. In DNA form, the CDR3 reads TGTGCCAGTAGTATTAAGGGGGAAGGCAATCAGCCCCAGCATTTT. Its protein is CASSIKGEGNQPQHF. The full variable domain, with the rest looked up from reference TRBV19 and TRBJ1-5, is DGGITQSPKYLFRKEGQNVTLSCEQNLNHDAMYWYRQDPGQGLRLIYYSQIVNDFQKGDIAEGYSVSREKKESFPLTVTSAQKNPTAFYLCASSIKGEGNQPQHFGDGTRLSIL.